This record covers a single T cell receptor (beta chain). These data are taken from a study of cytomegalovirus exposure and HLA in healthy donors. In germline, CDR1 is MNHEY, CDR2 SMNVEV (reference sequence). The CDR3 extends over 14 amino acids. V trimming: 5 bases; J trimming: 9 bases; junction bases outside the gene matches: 6. Amplification used 60 Vbeta primers and 13 Jbeta primers. Here immunoSEQ multiplex PCR was the method, and the copy in TCRdb shows in-frame clones only, minus some. The top ten clones hold roughly 3% of a sample with about 200,000 clones, 70% to 80% of them seen once. The sequencing sample was made of PBMCs. The TCR was taken from a woman under 40 in good health and CMV-seronegative. The gene calls are TRBV27 and TRBJ2-1; TRBD1 matches at 11 bases. The CDR3 region is CASSEPGQGGEQFF. The CDR3 nucleotides are TGTGCCAGCAGTGAACCGGGACAGGGGGGTGAGCAGTTCTTC.